This entry features one T cell receptor (beta chain) sequence. How the authors handled the data: Reference gene primer amplification gave nucleated cell count estimates. TCRdb keeps only in-frame clones here, not all; method: immunoSEQ multiplex PCR. For V, J and clone size, that table is used; D and trimming come from the DNA. Of fewer than 350,000 clones listed, roughly 90% are singletons. Recruitment covered about 25 US areas and drew participants whose ages spanned roughly 18 to 95 years. Cohort 3 recovered donors had two negative PCRs, clearance, or symptom resolution. The data belong to a study of blood T cell repertoires in COVID-19. About the research overall: The United States, Italy and Spain were the sources of the acute and convalescent COVID-19 samples.

Source material: PBMCs or T cells enriched from blood (not recorded which). The sequence derives from a middle-aged woman who had recovered from COVID-19.

CDR3 in DNA: TGTGCCAGCAGCAAAGGACGGACAGGGAGCTCCTACAATGAGCAGTTCTTC. It specifies CASSKGRTGSSYNEQFF. The J gene is TRBJ2-1, the V gene TRBV21-1; the D call in the table, TRBD1, was not verified against the DNA. TRBV21-1 is deemed a pseudogene. The CDR3 totals 17 residues.